This TCR beta chain was recorded in a study of OX40 agonist ivuxolimab in advanced cancers. About the study: Two patients with cutaneous melanoma and one with hepatocellular carcinoma, three in total, showed partial responses.

This CDR3 has 17 residues. Study results and limitations: Among patients with partial responses at 0.1-3.0 mg/kg, clonal expansion was among the lowest. In the expanded peripheral T cells, antigen specificity was never determined.

This clone was observed a few times. The antigen is not known. Using immunoSEQ multiplex PCR, the repertoire was profiled, and TCRdb retains in-frame clones only, with some absent. The table shows roughly 70,000 clones, with roughly 84% occurring only once. This chain uses TRBV21-1 with TRBJ1-2; the DNA was not used to check the table's D call, TRBD1. TRBV21-1 is flagged as a pseudogene. Sequences were derived from CD4+ or CD8+ T cells sorted from blood, sampled in a trial of the OX40 agonist ivuxolimab. The clonotype comes from an adult with an advanced solid tumor such as melanoma, head and neck, liver or kidney cancer. The CDR3 spells CARLPKVRGQPNYGYTF. The CDR3 coding sequence is TGTGCCAGGCTCCCAAAGGTGAGGGGGCAGCCGAACTATGGCTACACCTTC.